The rows below give T cell receptor beta chains drawn from one sample of a study of sequential checkpoint blockade in melanoma. The data were produced by immunoSEQ multiplex PCR, yet TCRdb's version contains in-frame clones alone and is incomplete. The table includes approximately 6,300 clones, around half detected once. The source material was CD8+ T cells sorted from blood (inferred from file names), sampled from a patient given nivolumab and ipilimumab in sequence. These receptors all come from a human donor with melanoma. Both conserved end residues are part of each CDR3. The D gene is left open where the match is weak. Expanded clones get a size class; other rows say once, few or many, or leave the size out.

- TRBJ2-1 - TRBV9 TGTGCCAGCAGCGTCGGTCGGGGGAGCGCGTACAATGAGCAGTTCTTC CASSVGRGSAYNEQFF
few TRBJ1-1 - TRBV7-9 TGTGCCAGCAGCTTAGCGGGGGGAGGCGCTTTCTTT CASSLAGGGAFF
- TRBJ2-7 TRBD1 TRBV28 TGTGCCAGCAGTTGGACAGGGTACAGCCACGAGCAGTACTTC CASSWTGYSHEQYF
- TRBJ2-1 TRBD1 TRBV27 TGTGCCAGCAGTTCCATCGACAGGGGCAATGAGCAGTTCTTC CASSSIDRGNEQFF
- TRBJ1-2 - TRBV28 TGTGCCAGCGTTTTGGGGGGGACGAACTATGGCTACACCTTC CASVLGGTNYGYTF
few TRBJ2-5 - TRBV14 TGTGCCAGCAGCCAAGGATCTACAGGGCTGGTGGAGACCCAGTACTTC CASSQGSTGLVETQYF
few TRBJ2-2 TRBD1 TRBV7-3 TGTGCCAGCAGTCGAGGACAGGGGAGGTCCGGGGAGCTGTTTTTT CASSRGQGRSGELFF
- TRBJ2-7 TRBD1 TRBV7-8 TGTGCCAGCAGTCAAGAAATCGACAGGGCTTACGAGCAGTACTTC CASSQEIDRAYEQYF
- TRBJ1-1 - TRBV7-9 TGTGCCAGCAGCTTAGTTCGCAGGGTAGGTTACACTGAAGCTTTCTTT CASSLVRRVGYTEAFF
once TRBJ1-5 - TRBV30 TGTGCCTGGACTCCAAGAGAAAACGTTGTATATGGCAATCAGCCCCAGCATTTT CAWTPRENVVYGNQPQHF
medium-sized TRBJ1-2 TRBD1 TRBV4-3 TGCGCCAGCAGCCACACGACAGGGACGAGGTATGGCTACACCTTC CASSHTTGTRYGYTF
- TRBJ2-3 - TRBV9 TGTGCCAGCAGCGTAACGGAACAGGGCGGGACAGATACGCAGTATTTT CASSVTEQGGTDTQYF
few TRBJ1-1 TRBD1 TRBV28 TGTGCCAGCACCTATTGGGACAGTATGAACACTGAAGCTTTCTTT CASTYWDSMNTEAFF
- TRBJ2-7 TRBD1 TRBV2 TGTGCCAGCAGCCAGGGGACAGGGTCCTACGAGCAGTACTTC CASSQGTGSYEQYF
- TRBJ2-5 - TRBV30 TGTGCCTGGGAAAGGCGGGGGCAGGACCAGTACTTC CAWERRGQDQYF
- TRBJ1-1 TRBD1 TRBV7-6 TGTGCCAGCAGCCCAGGGGGCACTGAAGCTTTCTTT CASSPGGTEAFF
- TRBJ1-1 TRBD1 TRBV6-1 TGTGCCAGCAGTGAAGAGGACAGGGGGCGGACTGAAGCTTTCTTT CASSEEDRGRTEAFF
- TRBJ2-7 - TRBV27 TGTGCCAGCAGCACGTCGGTTACCTACGAGCAGTACTTC CASSTSVTYEQYF
few TRBJ2-3 TRBD1 TRBV28 TGTGCCAGCAGTTCCACTACGTCGAAACAGGGGCATGGTGGTACGCAGTATTTT CASSSTTSKQGHGGTQYF
once TRBJ2-5 TRBD2 TRBV30 TGTGCCTGGAGTGCCGAGATATTTTATGGCGGGGGGTTCCAAGAGACCCAGTACTTC CAWSAEIFYGGGFQETQYF
- TRBJ2-3 - TRBV6-4 TGTGCCAGCAGTGACAAGCCCACAGATACGCAGTATTTT CASSDKPTDTQYF
- TRBJ2-3 - TRBV6-4 TGTGCCAGCAGCCTACAGGGCGAAGCAGATACGCAGTATTTT CASSLQGEADTQYF
- TRBJ2-3 - TRBV28 TGTGCCAGCAGTTTATTGGGCGGACTCGCTACGCAGTATTTT CASSLLGGLATQYF
once TRBJ1-4 TRBD1 TRBV10-3 TGTGCCACTACCCCAGGGGGCTATGATGAAAAACTGTTTTTT CATTPGGYDEKLFF
- TRBJ2-3 TRBD2 TRBV19 TGTGCCAGTAGTATCGGACTAGCGTCTAGCACAGATACGCAGTATTTT CASSIGLASSTDTQYF
- TRBJ2-3 TRBD2 TRBV19 TGTGCCAGTAGCACTAGCGGGAGTACAGATACGCAGTATTTT CASSTSGSTDTQYF
- TRBJ2-1 - TRBV4-1 TGCGCCAGCAGCCAAGGAAGGACTTCTTACAATGAGCAGTTCTTC CASSQGRTSYNEQFF
few TRBJ1-3 - TRBV4-2 TGTGCCAGCAGCCAAGATCAGGACTTGGGGGGAAACACCATATATTTT CASSQDQDLGGNTIYF
- TRBJ1-2 - TRBV5-6 TGTGCCAGCAGCTCGCTCCCGGGTGGCTACACCTTC CASSSLPGGYTF
- TRBJ1-3 - TRBV30 TGTGCCTGGAGTTCAGACAGAGAAAGGAAACACATATATTTT CAWSSDRERKHIYF
few TRBJ2-7 TRBD2 TRBV4-1 TGCGCCAGCAGCCTGGGGACTAGCTATTATTACGAGCAGTACTTC CASSLGTSYYYEQYF
- TRBJ1-2 - TRBV5-1 TGCGCCAGCAGCGCCAGAGGTAGCCCCTATGGCTACACCTTC CASSARGSPYGYTF
- TRBJ2-1 - TRBV7-9 TGTGCCAGCAGCGCCCCCTCAGGGCAGTTCTTC CASSAPSGQFF
- TRBJ2-1 - TRBV19 TGTGCCAGTAGTCCGAGCGTGAGCTCCTACAATGAGCAGTTCTTC CASSPSVSSYNEQFF
- TRBJ2-5 TRBD2 TRBV5-5 TGTGCCAGCAGCTTGGCCCCAGCGGGGGGGCGAGAGACCCAGTACTTC CASSLAPAGGRETQYF
- TRBJ2-7 - TRBV19 TGTGCCAGTAGTTTGGGGGGTTCCTACGAGCAGTACTTC CASSLGGSYEQYF
- TRBJ1-6 - TRBV28 TGTGCCAGCAGTGGGGACTCCGGGTCACCCCTCCACTTT CASSGDSGSPLHF
medium-sized TRBJ1-5 - TRBV19 TGTGCCAGTAGTGGGCGGGACAATCAGCCCCAGCATTTT CASSGRDNQPQHF
once TRBJ2-1 TRBD2 TRBV7-9 TGTGCCAGCAGCTCCTGGGGGATGGCGGGAGGGCGGTTCGATGAGCAGTTCTTC CASSSWGMAGGRFDEQFF
once TRBJ2-7 - TRBV27 TGTGCCAGCAGTTTATCGGACTCATCCTACGAGCAGTACTTC CASSLSDSSYEQYF
- TRBJ2-7 - TRBV27 TGTGCCAGCAGCTCTGGGGCCCACTACGAGCAGTACTTC CASSSGAHYEQYF
- TRBJ1-5 - TRBV27 TGTGCCAGCCGCCTTTCCAGGGGTCAGCCCCAGCATTTT CASRLSRGQPQHF
few TRBJ1-2 TRBD1 TRBV7-8 TGTGCCAGCAGCCCCGGGACAGGGGTAGACTATGGCTACACCTTC CASSPGTGVDYGYTF
- TRBJ2-5 TRBD2 TRBV7-9 TGTGCCAGCAGAGACGGGGGGGGCAATGAGGTGACCCAGTACTTC CASRDGGGNEVTQYF
- TRBJ2-7 TRBD2 TRBV7-9 TGTGCCAGCAGCTTAGTACTAGCGGGGGATGACGAGCAGTACTTC CASSLVLAGDDEQYF
few TRBJ2-7 - TRBV5-1 TGCGCCAGTAGTGCAGGGGTACGCTACGAGCAGTACTTC CASSAGVRYEQYF
- TRBJ2-7 - TRBV28 TGTGCCAGCAGGGGGAGCGACTCCTACGAGCAGTACTTC CASRGSDSYEQYF
- TRBJ2-7 TRBD1 TRBV19 TGTGCCAGTAGTCCCGGACAGGTGATGGAAGAGCAGTACTTC CASSPGQVMEEQYF
few TRBJ2-7 TRBD1 TRBV7-9 TGCGCCAGCAGCCATTCCGGGACAGGGGAGTCCTACGAGCAGTACTTC CASSHSGTGESYEQYF
- TRBJ1-6 TRBD1 TRBV6-5 TGTGCCAGCAGTTTCGCACAGGGGGCCTATAATTCACCCCTCCACTTT CASSFAQGAYNSPLHF
- TRBJ2-3 TRBD1 TRBV15 TGTGCCACCAGTGTAATCCGGGACAGTCCCGGAGATACGCAGTATTTT CATSVIRDSPGDTQYF